This T cell receptor (beta chain) was identified in a study of tumor and adjacent non-tumor tissue in lung cancer. TCRbeta libraries were built with three rounds of nested PCR, modified from ARM-PCR. From the multiplex PCR reads, TCRdb called clonotypes with MiXCR, one entry per CDR3 protein. Here the sample spans some 66,000 distinct CDR3 sequences, around 64% being singletons. This clonotype was seen only once. This could be a read error, since a much larger clone is one nucleotide away. The CDR3 consists of 14 residues. Germline V gene data show CDR1 as SGHVS and CDR2 as FQNEAQ. V gave up 5 bases and J gave up 3 bases; unmatched junction bases: 6. The template was RNA from unsorted bulk tissue. More than 3 cm separated this lung sample from the edge of the tumor.

V usage is TRBV7-8 and J usage is TRBJ1-2; the match to TRBD1 covers 7 bases. The material sequenced was distant non-tumor lung tissue. The sequence was obtained from a man between 65 and 80 years old with non-small cell lung cancer. In DNA form, the CDR3 reads TGTGCCAGCAGCATAGGGCAGGGGGACTATGGCTACACCTTC. Its protein is CASSIGQGDYGYTF.